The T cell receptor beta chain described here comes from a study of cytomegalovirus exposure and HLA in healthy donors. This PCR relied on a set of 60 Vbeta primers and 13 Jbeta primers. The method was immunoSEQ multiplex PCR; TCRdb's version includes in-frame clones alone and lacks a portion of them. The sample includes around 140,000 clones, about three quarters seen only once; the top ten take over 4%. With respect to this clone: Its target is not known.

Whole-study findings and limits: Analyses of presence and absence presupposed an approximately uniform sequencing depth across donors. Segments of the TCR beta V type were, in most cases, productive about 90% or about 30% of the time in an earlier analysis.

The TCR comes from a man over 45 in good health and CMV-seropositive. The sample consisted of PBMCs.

Here the CDR3 DNA reads TGTGCCAGCGGATTAGCGGGAGGGAAAAACGAGCAGTACTTC. Protein: CASGLAGGKNEQYF. V usage is TRBV28 and J usage is TRBJ2-7; 11 nucleotides match TRBD2. V lost 8 bases and J lost 5; bases outside the gene matches: 8. This CDR3 spans 14 amino acids. Germline V gene data show CDR1 as MDHEN and CDR2 as SYDVKM.